The 9 T cell receptor beta chains reported below all come from one sample, sequenced in a study of T-cell memory formation after mild COVID-19. MiXCR was run by TCRdb on the 5' RACE reads, yielding one entry per CDR3 protein. The sample yields roughly 240,000 distinct CDR3 sequences, 15% seen once. The material sequenced was PBMCs or a T cell subset sorted from them (not recorded which). These TCRs come from an adult woman who had mild COVID-19 (a few samples of this study predate the infection). Cell type and time point are not known.

The table lists this clonotype with many counts. V is TRBV7-2 and J is TRBJ2-3, with 7 positions matching TRBD1. CDR1 SGHTA and CDR2 FQGNSA come from the germline V gene. V gave up 5 bases and J gave up 4 bases; unmatched junction bases: 3. The CDR3 loop spans 13 amino acids. CDR3 sequence reads: CASSRQGPDTQYF. DNA for the CDR3: TGTGCCAGCAGCCGACAGGGACCAGATACGCAGTATTTT.

Worth noting for this clonotype: The germline gene is not matched at one end of the junction; a read error may be the cause. J is TRBJ2-1 and V is TRBV15, with no clear D. This CDR3 comprises 14 residues. Germline V gives CDR1 LNHNV, CDR2 YYDKDF (reference sequence). In DNA form, the CDR3 reads TGTGCGACCAGTAGGGCAGGAGACTACAATGAGCAGTTCTTC. It yields the protein CATSRAGDYNEQFF. Combining the CDR3 with reference TRBV15 and TRBJ2-1 gives the whole variable domain DAMVIQNPRYQVTQFGKPVTLSCSQTLNHNVMYWYQQKSSQAPKLLFHYYDKDFNNEADTPDNFQSRRPNTSFCFLDIRSPGLGDTAMYLCATSRAGDYNEQFFGPGTRLTVL.

The chain employs TRBV18 and TRBJ2-1; maybe TRBD1 (5 bases). The CDR3 consists of 15 residues. V lost 3 bases, J lost 9 bases, and 18 bases lay in between. CDR1 is KGHSH and CDR2 is LQKENI in the germline V gene. The CDR3 is CASSPVFLRAGEQFF. The CDR3 DNA follows: TGTGCCAGCTCACCCGTGTTTCTCAGGGCTGGTGAGCAGTTCTTC. Based on the CDR3 plus reference TRBV18 and TRBJ2-1, the full variable domain is NAGVMQNPRHLVRRRGQEARLRCSPMKGHSHVYWYRQLPEEGLKFMVYLQKENIIDESGMPKERFSAEFPKEGPSILRIQQVVRGDSAAYFCASSPVFLRAGEQFFGPGTRLTVL.

This clonotype was observed a few times. This chain uses TRBV7-2 with TRBJ2-7, with D possibly being TRBD1 or TRBD2 (5 bases each). Germline values: CDR1 SGHTA, CDR2 FQGNSA. Trimming stripped 1 base from V and 6 bases from J, with 13 bases between. The CDR3 covers 14 residues. The CDR3 bases are TGTGCCAGCAGCTTAGGACAGCCCCGGGGCGAGCAGTACTTC. This gives the protein CASSLGQPRGEQYF. Full variable domain (remainder filled in from reference TRBV7-2 and TRBJ2-7): GAGVSQSPSNKVTEKGKDVELRCDPISGHTALYWYRQSLGQGLEFLIYFQGNSAPDKSGLPSDRFSAERTGGSVSTLTIQRTQQEDSAVYLCASSLGQPRGEQYFGPGTRLTVT.

A word on this clonotype: In this CDR3 the conserved last residue, phenylalanine or tryptophan, is missing, so a read error is likely. The chain joins TRBV5-1 to TRBJ2-7; D possibly corresponds to TRBD2 (5 bases). V was pared by 6 bases and J by 3 bases, with 7 bases between. The germline V gene has CDR1 SGHRS and CDR2 YFSETQ. The CDR3 sequence is 11 residues long. CDR3: CASTDYYEQYL. The CDR3 coding sequence is TGCGCCAGCACTGACTACTACGAGCAGTACTTA.

This clonotype was counted a few times. The chain recombines TRBV12-3 or TRBV12-4 with TRBJ1-1; D is unclear. Deletions cut 7 bases from V and 10 bases from J, with 13 bases between. CDR3 length: 11 amino acids. In DNA form, the CDR3 reads TGTGCCAGCAACCTCCGGGGTGCAGCTTTCTTT. It encodes CASNLRGAAFF.

This clonotype was counted at least ten times. The V gene is TRBV4-3, the J gene TRBJ2-3; no clear D gene. V was shortened by 3 bases and J by 0 bases, with 19 bases between the two germline ends. CDR1 LGHNA and CDR2 YSLEER come from the germline V gene. This CDR3 has 18 residues. In nucleotides, the CDR3 is TGCGCCAGCAGCCAGACGCCGGGCCTCGGATTGAGCACAGATACGCAGTATTTT. Translating it yields CASSQTPGLGLSTDTQYF.

CDR3 nucleotide sequence: TGCGCCAGCAGCAGGGACAGCACCTCCTACGAGCAGTACTTC. This translates into CASSRDSTSYEQYF. This rearrangement joins TRBV5-1 to TRBJ2-7, with 7 bases fitting TRBD1. V lost 4 bases, J lost 0 bases, and 4 bases stayed unmatched. Germline assignment: CDR1 SGHRS and CDR2 YFSETQ. CDR3 length: 14 amino acids.

This clonotype was found many times. The chain carries TRBV5-1 and TRBJ2-1; 7 nucleotides match TRBD2. This CDR3 has 13 residues. J gave up 7 bases and V 4 bases, and 5 bases lay outside the gene matches. The V gene's germline CDR1 is SGHRS and CDR2 YFSETQ. CDR3 in DNA: TGCGCCAGCAGCCAGGGACTACTGAATGAGCAGTTCTTC. Translation gives CASSQGLLNEQFF.